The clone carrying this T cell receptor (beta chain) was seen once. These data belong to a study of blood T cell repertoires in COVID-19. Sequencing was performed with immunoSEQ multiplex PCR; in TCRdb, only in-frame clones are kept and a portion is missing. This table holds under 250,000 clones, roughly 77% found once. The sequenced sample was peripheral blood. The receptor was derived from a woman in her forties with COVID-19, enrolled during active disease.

CDR3 coding DNA: TGTGCCAGCAAGAAACAGGGGGCGCGGAACACTGAAGCTTTCTTT. Translating it yields CASKKQGARNTEAFF. This sequence joins TRBV6-5 and TRBJ1-1, with TRBD1 matching over 9 bases. The CDR3 extends over 15 amino acids. Looked up from germline, CDR1 is MNHEY and CDR2 is SVGAGI. The V segment lost 7 bases and the J segment 1 base; nucleotides outside the gene matches: 7.